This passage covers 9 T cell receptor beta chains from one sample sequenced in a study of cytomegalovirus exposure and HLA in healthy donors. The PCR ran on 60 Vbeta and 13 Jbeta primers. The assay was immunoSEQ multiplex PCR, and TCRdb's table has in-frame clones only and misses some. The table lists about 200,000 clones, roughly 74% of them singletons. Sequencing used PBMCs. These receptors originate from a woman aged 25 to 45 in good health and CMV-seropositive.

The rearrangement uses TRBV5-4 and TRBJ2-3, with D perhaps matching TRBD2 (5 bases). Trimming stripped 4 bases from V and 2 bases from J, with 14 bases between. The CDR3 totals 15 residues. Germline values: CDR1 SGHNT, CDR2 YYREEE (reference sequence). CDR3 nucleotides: TGTGCCAGCAGCCGAAAACTAGGCACCACAGATACGCAGTATTTT. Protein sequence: CASSRKLGTTDTQYF.

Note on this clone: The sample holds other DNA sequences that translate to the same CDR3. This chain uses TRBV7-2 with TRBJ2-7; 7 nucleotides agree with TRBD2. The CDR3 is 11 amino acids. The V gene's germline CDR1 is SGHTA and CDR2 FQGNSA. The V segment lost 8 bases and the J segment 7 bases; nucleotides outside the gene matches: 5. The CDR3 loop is CASSFGGEQYF. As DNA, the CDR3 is TGTGCCAGCTCCTTCGGGGGGGAGCAGTACTTC.

The CDR3 coding sequence is TGCAGCGTTGAACCTAGCGGGACCCCTAGCTCCTACAATGAGCAGTTCTTC. The encoded protein is CSVEPSGTPSSYNEQFF. The rearrangement uses TRBV29-1 and TRBJ2-1; TRBD2 agrees at 9 bases. J was trimmed by 0 bases and V by 2 bases; bases with no gene match: 8. Germline V CDR1 and CDR2: SQVTM, ANQGSEA. This CDR3 comprises 17 residues.

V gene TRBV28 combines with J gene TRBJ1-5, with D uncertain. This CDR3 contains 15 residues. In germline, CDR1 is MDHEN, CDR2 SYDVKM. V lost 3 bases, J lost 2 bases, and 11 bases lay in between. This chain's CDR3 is CASSFEGLGNQPQHF. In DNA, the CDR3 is TGTGCCAGCAGTTTCGAGGGCCTGGGCAATCAGCCCCAGCATTTT.

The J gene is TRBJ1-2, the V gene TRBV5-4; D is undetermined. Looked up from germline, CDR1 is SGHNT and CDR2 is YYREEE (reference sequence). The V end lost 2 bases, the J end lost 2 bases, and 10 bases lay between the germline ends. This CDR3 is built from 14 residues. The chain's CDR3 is CASSFTVKNYGYTF. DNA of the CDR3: TGTGCCAGCAGCTTTACTGTTAAGAACTATGGCTACACCTTC.

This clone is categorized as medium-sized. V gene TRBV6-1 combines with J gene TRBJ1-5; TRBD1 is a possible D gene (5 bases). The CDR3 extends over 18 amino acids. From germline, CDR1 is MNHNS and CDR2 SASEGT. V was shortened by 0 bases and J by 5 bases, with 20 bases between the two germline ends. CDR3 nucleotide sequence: TGTGCCAGCAGTGAAGCCGCTTGGGGGGGGGAGGTCGATCAGCCCCAGCATTTT. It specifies CASSEAAWGGEVDQPQHF.

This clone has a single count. Here the CDR3 reads CASNTGQGFNEQFF. The CDR3 DNA reads TGTGCCAGTAACACGGGACAGGGTTTCAATGAGCAGTTCTTC. The chain recombines TRBV19 with TRBJ2-1; 9 bases are a match to TRBD1. Trimming cost V 7 bases and J 6 bases; bases outside gene matches: 7. The CDR3 sequence is 14 residues long. Looked up from germline, CDR1 is LNHDA and CDR2 is SQIVND (reference sequence).

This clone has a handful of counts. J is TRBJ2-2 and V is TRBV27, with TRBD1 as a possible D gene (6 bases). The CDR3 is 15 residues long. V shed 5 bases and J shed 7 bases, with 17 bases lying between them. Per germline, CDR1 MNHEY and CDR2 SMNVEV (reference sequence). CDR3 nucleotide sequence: TGTGCCAGCAGTCCGACCGGGACACAGGGCGGGGAGCTGTTTTTT. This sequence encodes CASSPTGTQGGELFF.

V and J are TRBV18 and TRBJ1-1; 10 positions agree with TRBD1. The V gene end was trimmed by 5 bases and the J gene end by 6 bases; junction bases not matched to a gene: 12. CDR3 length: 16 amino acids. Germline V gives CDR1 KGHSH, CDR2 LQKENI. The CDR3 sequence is CASSFVRDRGVAEAFF. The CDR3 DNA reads TGTGCCAGCTCATTTGTTCGGGACAGGGGTGTCGCTGAAGCTTTCTTT.